This TCR beta chain is from a study of T-cell memory formation after mild COVID-19. For the study at large: TCR clusters largely stayed donor specific.

A note on this clonotype: Antigen specificity is unknown.

TCRdb re-called the 5' RACE reads with MiXCR, one entry per CDR3 protein. This sample yields roughly 250,000 distinct CDR3 sequences, of which around 17% are seen a single time; 3.5% belongs to the top ten. CDR1 SQVTM and CDR2 ANQGSEA come from the germline V gene. The CDR3 consists of 13 residues. V lost 3 bases and J lost 3, with 10 bases in between. Study-level results: There were some responding clones in pre-infection memory, which suggested that cross-reactive memory had joined. Balance between CD4 and CD8 was seen in clones contracting day 15 to 85, and a CD4+ lean was seen in later expanders.

This sequence joins TRBV29-1 and TRBJ2-3, with unresolved D. The receptor comes from a man between 18 and 29 years old who had mild COVID-19 (a few samples of this study predate the infection). Cell type and time point are not known. The specimen was PBMCs or a T cell subset sorted from them (not recorded which). DNA of the CDR3: TGCAGCGTTGATCCCCCAGAGACAGATACGCAGTATTTT. As protein: CSVDPPETDTQYF.